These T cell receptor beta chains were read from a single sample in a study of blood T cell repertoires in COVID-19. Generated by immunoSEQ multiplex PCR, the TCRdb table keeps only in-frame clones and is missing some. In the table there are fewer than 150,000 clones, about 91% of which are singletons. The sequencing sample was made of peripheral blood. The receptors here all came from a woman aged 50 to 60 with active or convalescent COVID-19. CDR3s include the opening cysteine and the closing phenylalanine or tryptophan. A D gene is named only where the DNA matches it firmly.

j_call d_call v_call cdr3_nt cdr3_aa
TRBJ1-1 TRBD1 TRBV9 TGTGCCAGCAGCGGCAGGGGGAATCTTAACACTGAAGCTTTCTTT CASSGRGNLNTEAFF
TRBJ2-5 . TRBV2 TGTGCCATCGCAGGGGAAGAGACCCAGTACTTC CAIAGEETQYF
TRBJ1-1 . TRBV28 TGTGCCAGCACGGAGCGTCCCACTGAAGCTTTCTTT CASTERPTEAFF
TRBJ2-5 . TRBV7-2 TGTGCCAGCAGTTCTAACGGGGAGACCCAGTACTTC CASSSNGETQYF
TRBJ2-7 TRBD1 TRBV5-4 TGTGCCAGCAGCTCACCCGGGACAGGGGGCTACGAGCAGTACTTC CASSSPGTGGYEQYF
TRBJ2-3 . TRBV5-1 TGCGCCAGCAGCTTGTGGCAGCGGGGCCAGGGGAGCACAGATACGCAGTATTTT CASSLWQRGQGSTDTQYF
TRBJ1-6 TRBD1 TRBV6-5 TGTGCCAGCAGGGGACAGGTTTCACCCCTCCACTTT CASRGQVSPLHF
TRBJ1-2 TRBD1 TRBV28 TGTGCCAGCAGTCCGCCTGGACAGGGACCAGGGTTAGCTTACTACACCTTC CASSPPGQGPGLAYYTF
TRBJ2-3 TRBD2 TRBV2 TGTGCCAGCAGGAGGACTAGCGGGAGACAAGGAGATACGCAGTATTTT CASRRTSGRQGDTQYF
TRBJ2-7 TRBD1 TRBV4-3 TGCGCCAGCAGCGACGGACAGGGCAACGAGCAGTACTTC CASSDGQGNEQYF
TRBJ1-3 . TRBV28 TGTGCCAGCAGTTCTTGGGGCGTTAAGTGGGGAAACACCATATATTTT CASSSWGVKWGNTIYF
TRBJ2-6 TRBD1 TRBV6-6 TGTGCCAGCAGTCGGGGACAGGGGTCGTCTGGGGCCAACGTCCTGACTTTC CASSRGQGSSGANVLTF
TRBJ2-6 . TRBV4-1 TGCGCCAGCAGCCTAAGCCCAGAAGGGGGCTCTGGGGCCAACGTCCTGACTTTC CASSLSPEGGSGANVLTF
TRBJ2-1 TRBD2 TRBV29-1 TGCAGCGTCGTTGGACTAGCGGGCATTGAAGGTGAGCAGTTCTTC CSVVGLAGIEGEQFF